The clone carrying this TCR beta chain showed up just once. This sample is part of a study of blood T cell repertoires in COVID-19. Study information: The United States, Italy and Spain were the sources of the acute and convalescent COVID-19 samples. The analysed material was cDNA or gDNA that came from T cells, B-cell-depleted T cells, or PBMCs.

In Seattle, patients joined the study during active infection and were tracked longitudinally. Authors' analysis steps: It was from reference gene primer amplification that nucleated cell counts were estimated. Using immunoSEQ multiplex PCR, the repertoire was profiled, and TCRdb retains in-frame clones only, with some absent. V, J and clone size derive from that table, while D and trimming were established from the DNA sequence. The table lists about 200,000 clones, roughly 92% of them singletons. V gave up 6 bases and J gave up 4 bases; unmatched junction bases: 7. There are 14 residues in the CDR3. Per germline, CDR1 MNHEY and CDR2 SMNVEV (reference sequence).

The chain uses TRBV27 and TRBJ1-2; 8 bases map to TRBD1. The TCR comes from a man aged 55 to 70 with COVID-19, enrolled during active disease. Sequencing was carried out using peripheral blood. CDR3: CASRYQGAIYGYTF. CDR3 sequence (DNA): TGTGCCAGCAGGTATCAGGGGGCCATCTATGGCTACACCTTC.